This T cell receptor (beta chain) was sequenced during a study of control samples from healthy donors and cancer patients. Sequencing was performed with immunoSEQ multiplex PCR; in TCRdb, only in-frame clones are kept and a portion is missing. The data show around 57,000 clones, 75% to 95% seen once. The CDR3 runs to 15 residues. Losses at the gene ends were 8 bases for V and 1 base for J; bases not matched to a gene: 9. Germline V lookup: CDR1 SGHAT, CDR2 FQNNGV. The receptor comes from a man younger than 40 with colorectal cancer. This sequence joins TRBV11-2 and TRBJ2-7; 9 bases fit TRBD2. The specimen was PBMCs. CDR3 amino acids: CASSVLAGLSYEQYF. The CDR3 coding sequence is TGTGCCAGCTCGGTTCTAGCGGGGTTGTCCTACGAGCAGTACTTC.